The 14 T cell receptor beta chains in this list originate from one sample, sequenced in a study of shared clonotypes between healthy human individuals. Sequenced by immunoSEQ multiplex PCR; TCRdb stores in-frame clones only, minus some. The sample records 2.5 million or so clones, over 85% being singletons. Sample: naive CD4+ T cells sorted from blood. Subset of the sample: CD45RA+ positively selected. The receptors here all came from a man between 18 and 29 years old in good health.

The CDR3 DNA sequence: TGTGCCAGTAGTATCTCCCAGACGGGGGGCGCGCCCGTTGATTACGAGCAGTACTTC. Amino acids: CASSISQTGGAPVDYEQYF. The chain combines TRBV19 with TRBJ2-7; the D gene is possibly TRBD2 (7 bases). Trimming removed 3 bases at V and 4 bases at J, with 28 bases between. This CDR3 region has 19 residues. Germline V gives CDR1 LNHDA, CDR2 SQIVND (reference sequence).

This clone was found once. The chain uses TRBV5-1 and TRBJ2-2; D gene ambiguous. Per the germline V gene, CDR1 is SGHRS and CDR2 is YFSETQ. Deletions cut 4 bases from V and 1 base from J, with 11 bases between. This CDR3 has 15 amino acids. The CDR3 loop is CASSAREMNTGELFF. Here the CDR3 DNA reads TGCGCCAGCAGCGCCAGAGAAATGAACACCGGGGAGCTGTTTTTT.

This clone was picked up one time. The V and J genes are TRBV5-6 and TRBJ1-1; the D is unclear. The CDR3 is 15 amino acids. Germline values: CDR1 SGHDT, CDR2 YYEEEE. The V gene lost 1 base and the J gene lost 0 bases, with 10 bases spanning the gap. The CDR3 nucleotides are TGTGCCAGCAGCTTGCGGCAGTTGATGAACACTGAAGCTTTCTTT. This sequence encodes CASSLRQLMNTEAFF.

The chain combines TRBV2 with TRBJ1-5, with D perhaps TRBD1 (5 bases). The CDR3 length is 16 residues. V was pared by 6 bases and J by 7 bases, with 22 bases between. Germline V gives CDR1 SNHLY, CDR2 FYNNEI. In DNA form, the CDR3 reads TGTGCCAGCAGCGGCGATCGGGACCTCCGTCGACAGCCCCAGCATTTT. Translated, it gives CASSGDRDLRRQPQHF. Complete variable domain (other parts from reference TRBV2 and TRBJ1-5): EPEVTQTPSHQVTQMGQEVILRCVPISNHLYFYWYRQILGQKVEFLVSFYNNEISEKSEIFDDQFSVERPDGSNFTLKIRSTKLEDSAMYFCASSGDRDLRRQPQHFGDGTRLSIL.

The chain has TRBV28 and TRBJ2-4; no clear D. The CDR3 runs 15 residues. V was clipped by 5 bases and J by 0 bases, with 11 bases between them. CDR1 and CDR2 from the germline V gene are MDHEN and SYDVKM. CDR3 residues: CASSTGDVAKNIQYF. The CDR3 DNA sequence: TGTGCCAGCAGTACCGGTGACGTAGCCAAAAACATTCAGTACTTC. Full variable domain (remainder filled in from reference TRBV28 and TRBJ2-4): DVKVTQSSRYLVKRTGEKVFLECVQDMDHENMFWYRQDPGLGLRLIYFSYDVKMKEKGDIPEGYSVSREKKERFSLILESASTNQTSMYLCASSTGDVAKNIQYFGAGTRLSVL.

This chain uses TRBV23-1 with TRBJ1-6, with D possibly matching TRBD1 (5 bases). TRBV23-1 is treated as an ORF (open reading frame) with a function not yet certain. The CDR3 loop spans 18 amino acids. V gave up 4 bases and J gave up 3 bases, with 19 bases separating them. DNA for the CDR3: TGCGCCAGCAGTCCTATTTTAAGGGACTCATGCTATAATTCACCCCTCCACTTT. Residues: CASSPILRDSCYNSPLHF.

The chain has TRBV6-5 and TRBJ2-7; D may be TRBD2 (7 bases). The CDR3 runs to 14 residues. V was shortened by 0 bases and J by 5 bases, with 11 bases between the two germline ends. Per the germline V gene, CDR1 is MNHEY and CDR2 is SVGAGI. The CDR3 coding sequence is TGTGCCAGCAGTTACTCGGGCGGGGGCGACGAGCAGTACTTC. Translation: CASSYSGGGDEQYF.

The rearrangement links TRBV4-1 to TRBJ1-2; possibly TRBD1 for D (5 bases). CDR1 is MGHRA and CDR2 is YSYEKL in the germline V gene. The CDR3 has 15 residues. Deletions cut 4 bases from V and 4 bases from J, with 16 bases between. CDR3 in DNA: TGCGCCAGCAGCCCTCCTGCGACAGCCAGCTATGGCTACACCTTC. It specifies CASSPPATASYGYTF.

The gene calls are TRBV7-2 and TRBJ2-7; 8 bases line up with TRBD1. CDR3 size: 18 residues. The J segment lost 6 bases and the V segment lost 5 bases, leaving 21 bases of the junction unmatched. The V gene's germline CDR1 is SGHTA and CDR2 FQGNSA. CDR3 sequence (DNA): TGTGCCAGCAGCCCCGCCGTTGGGAGGACAGGGCGATCGGGCGAGCAGTACTTC. Its translation: CASSPAVGRTGRSGEQYF.

The V and J genes are TRBV5-1 and TRBJ2-3, with a weak D call TRBD1 (5 bases). Trimming pared 1 base from V and 3 bases from J, leaving 15 bases between. Germline CDR1 SGHRS, CDR2 YFSETQ. The CDR3 runs to 16 residues. The CDR3 region is CASSLYGQGGTDTQYF. In nucleotides, the CDR3 is TGCGCCAGCAGCTTGTACGGGCAGGGTGGGACAGATACGCAGTATTTT.

This clone was seen a single time. Other DNA sequences in the sample encode the same CDR3. This chain links TRBV10-3 with TRBJ2-2, with TRBD2 matching 7 bases. CDR1 ENHRY and CDR2 SYGVKD come from the germline V gene. The J segment lost 5 bases and the V segment lost 3 bases, leaving 3 bases of the junction unmatched. CDR3 size: 14 residues. CDR3 in amino acids: CAISEISGTGELFF. The DNA of the CDR3 is TGTGCCATCAGTGAAATTAGCGGGACCGGGGAGCTGTTTTTT.

The gene calls are TRBV14 and TRBJ2-2; no definite D call. Deletions cut 1 base from V and 5 bases from J, with 11 bases between. The CDR3 sequence is 15 residues long. Germline values: CDR1 SGHDN, CDR2 FVKESK. The CDR3 loop is CASSQVVTLTGELFF. Here the CDR3 DNA reads TGTGCCAGCAGCCAAGTCGTAACCTTAACCGGGGAGCTGTTTTTT.

The rearrangement uses TRBV27 and TRBJ2-5, with a possible D match to TRBD1 (5 bases). The CDR3 is 13 residues long. Germline CDR1 and CDR2: MNHEY and SMNVEV (reference sequence). Trimming shortened V by 7 bases and J by 5 bases, and 14 bases separated the two germline ends. CDR3 region: CASTLRRAETQYF. CDR3 DNA sequence: TGTGCCAGCACCTTACGCAGGGCTGAGACCCAGTACTTC.

The chain recombines TRBV13 with TRBJ2-3; no reliable D call. The CDR3 is made up of 15 amino acids. Trimming shortened V by 2 bases and J by 1 base, and 10 bases separated the two germline ends. The germline V gene has CDR1 PRHDT and CDR2 FYEKMQ (reference sequence). The CDR3: CASSLFDGGTDTQYF. DNA of the CDR3: TGTGCCAGCAGCTTATTTGATGGGGGCACAGATACGCAGTATTTT.